The 8 T cell receptor beta chains below were found in one sample sequenced in a study of blood T cell repertoires in COVID-19. Generated by immunoSEQ multiplex PCR, the TCRdb table keeps only in-frame clones and is missing some. Of about 71,000 clones in the sample, 75% to 90% are singletons; the top ten hold more than 2.5%. The specimen was peripheral blood. All receptors come from a man in his fifties with acute or convalescent COVID-19.

Only a few counts were recorded for this clone. The rearrangement joins TRBV5-4 to TRBJ2-2; D gene unclear. Trimming removed 2 bases at V and 7 bases at J, with 12 bases between. The CDR3 extends over 14 amino acids. From germline, CDR1 is SGHNT and CDR2 YYREEE (reference sequence). This CDR3 reads CASSLDWNRGELFF. The CDR3 bases are TGTGCCAGCAGCTTAGACTGGAACCGCGGGGAGCTGTTTTTT.

V usage is TRBV24-1 and J usage is TRBJ2-5; weak D call: TRBD2 (5 bases). CDR3 length: 15 amino acids. Germline values: CDR1 KGHDR, CDR2 SFDVKD. With 3 bases removed from V and 1 base from J, the gap between germline ends came to 11 bases. The CDR3 DNA sequence: TGTGCCACCAGTGATGTGGGGAGCGGCCAAGAGACCCAGTACTTC. It is translated as CATSDVGSGQETQYF.

Many counts were recorded for this clone. V usage is TRBV29-1 and J usage is TRBJ2-1; TRBD2 matches 14 bases. V trimming: 7 bases; J trimming: 7 bases; junction bases outside the gene matches: 9. Per the germline V gene, CDR1 is SQVTM and CDR2 is ANQGSEA. This CDR3 contains 15 residues. In nucleotides, the CDR3 is TGCAGCGCCCTACTAGGACTAGCGGGGGGAAATGAGCAGTTCTTC. This sequence encodes CSALLGLAGGNEQFF.

The chain uses TRBV11-3 and TRBJ2-7; D gene unclear. CDR3 length: 12 residues. V shed 1 base and J shed 6 bases, with 7 bases lying between them. The germline V gene encodes CDR1 SGHNT and CDR2 YENEEA. The CDR3 sequence is CASSLGYFEQYV. The DNA of the CDR3 is TGTGCCAGCAGCTTAGGTTACTTCGAGCAGTACGTC.

About this clone itself: The sample carries other DNA sequences with the same CDR3. This sequence joins TRBV7-9 and TRBJ1-6, with D possibly being TRBD1 (6 bases). The CDR3 sequence is 16 residues long. Germline V CDR1 and CDR2: SEHNR, FQNEAQ (reference sequence). The V end was cut by 1 base, the J end by 6 bases, with 13 bases between. The CDR3 region has the DNA TGTGCCAGCAGCTTAGGGCAGGGGTTTTCTAATTCACCCCTCCACTTT. Translation: CASSLGQGFSNSPLHF.

V gene TRBV7-3 combines with J gene TRBJ2-6; maybe TRBD2 (5 bases). Germline V lookup: CDR1 SGHTA, CDR2 FQGTGA. The ends were cut back, 5 bases at V and 3 bases at J, with 14 bases in the middle. The CDR3 has 16 amino acids. This CDR3 is CASSSKGGSGANVLTF. As DNA, the CDR3 is TGTGCCAGCAGCAGCAAGGGTGGGAGTGGGGCCAACGTCCTGACTTTC. Filled out from reference TRBV7-3 and TRBJ2-6, the complete variable domain reads GAGVSQTPSNKVTEKGKYVELRCDPISGHTALYWYRQSLGQGPEFLIYFQGTGAADDSGLPNDRFFAVRPEGSVSTLKIQRTERGDSAVYLCASSSKGGSGANVLTFGAGSRLTVL.

This chain connects TRBV14 to TRBJ1-5; D uncertain. Trimming removed 3 bases at V and 4 bases at J, with 25 bases between. This CDR3 is 19 amino acids long. CDR1 and CDR2 (germline): SGHDN, FVKESK. The CDR3 reads CASSHPRVRVKRKNQPQHF. The CDR3 coding sequence is TGTGCCAGCAGCCATCCACGGGTACGGGTGAAAAGAAAGAATCAGCCCCAGCATTTT.

V and J are TRBV6-1 and TRBJ1-5; 10 bases match TRBD1. This CDR3 spans 18 amino acids. From germline, CDR1 is MNHNS and CDR2 SASEGT. Trimming took 4 bases from V and 6 from J; bases not matched to a gene: 15. The CDR3 sequence is CASSGGNLVTGGRQPQHF. CDR3 in DNA: TGTGCCAGCAGTGGAGGAAATTTAGTGACAGGGGGCCGTCAGCCCCAGCATTTT.